The 32 T cell receptor beta chains listed next were all sequenced from one sample in a study of read filtering for tumor transcriptome and immune sequencing. From around 0.4 ug of RNA, a library with molecular barcoded alpha/delta and beta/gamma adaptors was made. Using its own MiXCR run on the reads, TCRdb lists one record per CDR3 protein. The table includes 40,000 or so distinct CDR3 sequences, around 15% detected once. The sequencing input was a population of CD138-negative cells sorted from bone marrow. These receptors were obtained from a donor aged 40 or over with multiple myeloma.

J is TRBJ2-1 and V is TRBV7-9; D possibly corresponds to TRBD2 (6 bases). Germline CDR1 reads SEHNR; CDR2 reads FQNEAQ (reference sequence). Trimming cost V 4 bases and J 4 bases, with 17 bases left between them. CDR3 length: 16 residues. The CDR3 here is CASSSLGLARYNEQFF. CDR3 DNA sequence: TGTGCCAGCAGCTCTCTGGGACTGGCAAGGTACAATGAGCAGTTCTTC.

This clonotype was recorded many times. The V gene is TRBV11-3, the J gene TRBJ1-1, with D possibly TRBD1 on 6 matching bases. Trimming took off 3 bases at V and 6 bases at J, with 11 bases between the two ends. This CDR3 has 13 amino acids. Germline values: CDR1 SGHNT, CDR2 YENEEA. The CDR3 loop is CASSFYRDPEAFF. The DNA of the CDR3 is TGTGCCAGCAGCTTCTACAGGGACCCTGAAGCTTTCTTT.

V and J are TRBV20-1 and TRBJ1-2, with D unclear. Germline V gene lookup returns CDR1 DFQATT and CDR2 SNEGSKA (reference sequence). This CDR3 is 10 amino acids long. The germline V and J ends were trimmed by 3 bases and 7 bases, with 6 bases remaining between them. The CDR3 DNA follows: TGCAGTGCTAGTTGGATTGGCTACACCTTC. Protein: CSASWIGYTF.

The V and J genes are TRBV15 and TRBJ2-4; 10 bases align to TRBD2. There are 14 residues in the CDR3. Germline CDR1 and CDR2: LNHNV and YYDKDF (reference sequence). V shed 6 bases and J 8 bases; nucleotides not matched to a gene: 7. The DNA of the CDR3 is TGTGCCACCAGTTTCCCTAGCGGGAGTGACATTCAGTACTTC. Protein: CATSFPSGSDIQYF.

This clonotype was recorded at least ten times. The chain employs TRBV13 and TRBJ1-1, with D possibly being TRBD1 (6 bases). Trimming removed 3 bases at V and 5 bases at J, with 13 bases between. The germline gives CDR1 PRHDT, CDR2 FYEKMQ (reference sequence). The CDR3 is made up of 14 amino acids. The DNA of the CDR3 is TGTGCCAGCAGCTTGGGCAGGGGCGAAACTGAAGCTTTCTTT. It specifies CASSLGRGETEAFF.

In its sample, this clonotype was seen many times. This sequence joins TRBV12-3 or TRBV12-4 and TRBJ1-1; 8 positions agree with TRBD1. V lost 5 bases and J lost 4; bases outside the gene matches: 6. This CDR3 spans 14 amino acids. CDR3 sequence (DNA): TGTGCCAGCAGTAACCGACAGGGGATCACTGAAGCTTTCTTT. As protein: CASSNRQGITEAFF.

A remark on this clonotype: Since a much larger clone is just one base distant, this may be a read error. In this CDR3 the conserved last residue, phenylalanine or tryptophan, is missing, so a read error is likely. The chain links TRBV7-6 to TRBJ2-1; no reliable D call. The ends were cut back, 4 bases at V and 10 bases at J, with 17 bases in the middle. Germline-derived CDR1 and CDR2 are SGHVS and FNYEAQ. The CDR3 runs 14 residues. The CDR3 protein is CASSSPGNQLEQFS. CDR3 nucleotide sequence: TGTGCCAGCAGCTCCCCGGGTAATCAGTTAGAGCAGTTCTCC.

This clonotype turned up a few times. The chain employs TRBV6-2 or TRBV6-3 and TRBJ2-1; D may match TRBD1 or TRBD2 (6 bases each). V lost 6 bases and J lost 7, with 22 bases in between. The germline V gene encodes CDR1 MNHEY and CDR2 SVGEGT. The CDR3 has 16 residues. The CDR3 loop reads CASSKLGGPERNEQFF. As DNA, the CDR3 is TGTGCCAGCAGCAAACTCGGGGGCCCGGAAAGAAATGAGCAGTTCTTC.

On this clonotype itself: Lacking the conserved final phenylalanine or tryptophan, this CDR3 likely reflects a read error. The chain joins TRBV5-1 to TRBJ1-1; no reliable D call. The CDR3 loop spans 13 amino acids. Germline V gene lookup returns CDR1 SGHRS and CDR2 YFSETQ. The CDR3 DNA is TGCGCCAGCAGCTTGAAAGGCGGCACTGAGGCTTTCCTT. As protein: CASSLKGGTEAFL.

This clonotype was observed at least ten times. This chain links TRBV28 with TRBJ1-1; TRBD1 matches at 7 bases. Germline V gives CDR1 MDHEN, CDR2 SYDVKM. The trim removed 7 bases at V and 4 bases at J, leaving 3 bases unmatched. The CDR3 spans 12 residues. CDR3 residues: CASMGQPTEAFF. The CDR3 region has the DNA TGTGCCAGCATGGGACAGCCCACTGAAGCTTTCTTT.

This clonotype was found many times. The chain links TRBV7-9 to TRBJ2-1, with D unclear. The V end lost 3 bases, the J end lost 3 bases, and 6 bases lay between the germline ends. Germline V gene data show CDR1 as SEHNR and CDR2 as FQNEAQ (reference sequence). This CDR3 has 13 residues. CDR3 sequence reads: CASSFSSYNEQFF. The CDR3, as DNA: TGTGCCAGCAGCTTTTCCAGCTACAATGAGCAGTTCTTC.

The CDR3 reads CAWRTRGGQFNEQFF. In nucleotides, the CDR3 is TGTGCCTGGAGGACGAGAGGGGGACAGTTCAATGAGCAGTTCTTC. The gene calls are TRBV30 and TRBJ2-1, with 7 bases that match TRBD1. This CDR3 contains 15 residues. V was clipped by 3 bases and J by 6 bases; unmatched bases: 11. Germline lookup yields CDR1 GTSNPN and CDR2 SVGIG (reference sequence).

This clonotype was seen repeatedly, ten times or more. CDR3 residues: CASSDLGLQFF. The CDR3 bases are TGCGCCAGCAGCGACTTGGGACTGCAGTTCTTC. V is TRBV5-1 and J is TRBJ2-1, with a tentative D call TRBD2 (6 bases). The germline V gene has CDR1 SGHRS and CDR2 YFSETQ. This CDR3 spans 11 amino acids. Trimming took 4 bases from V and 12 from J, leaving 11 bases between them.

This clonotype came up many times. The chain employs TRBV3-1 and TRBJ2-1, with 11 bases lining up with TRBD2. Germline V CDR1 and CDR2: LGHDT, YNNKEL (reference sequence). CDR3 length: 17 residues. V gave up 0 bases and J gave up 3 bases; unmatched junction bases: 4. The CDR3 nucleotides are TGTGCCAGCAGCCAAGAGGTAGCGGGAGGGATCTACAATGAGCAGTTCTTC. Translated, it gives CASSQEVAGGIYNEQFF.

This clonotype was detected ten times or more. This chain links TRBV7-9 with TRBJ2-7; 8 bases align to TRBD1. Trimming removed 5 bases from V and 6 bases from J; junction bases left unmatched: 12. The CDR3 spans 15 residues. CDR1 is SEHNR, CDR2 FQNEAQ, per germline (reference sequence). The chain's CDR3 is CASSPRTGTRPEQYF. The CDR3 bases are TGTGCCAGCAGCCCCAGGACAGGGACAAGACCCGAGCAGTACTTC.

This clonotype was seen many times. This rearrangement joins TRBV3-1 to TRBJ2-5, with TRBD1 as a possible D gene (5 bases). The V gene lost 1 base and the J gene lost 4 bases, with 16 bases spanning the gap. This CDR3 has 16 amino acids. CDR1 is LGHDT and CDR2 is YNNKEL in the germline V gene (reference sequence). CDR3 DNA: TGTGCCAGCAGCCAAGCAGGACCAGGGATGTTAGAGACCCAGTACTTC. Translation: CASSQAGPGMLETQYF.

On this clonotype: The germline gene is not matched at one end of the junction; a read error may be the cause. The chain employs TRBV28 and TRBJ2-3, with 9 bases that match TRBD2. The CDR3 is 18 amino acids. Germline V gives CDR1 MDHEN, CDR2 SYDVKM. The CDR3 bases are TGCGCCAGCCGTACTCCGCTTAGTATAGCGGGGGTCACAGATACGCAGTATTTT. Protein product: CASRTPLSIAGVTDTQYF.

The table lists this clonotype with many counts. V gene TRBV5-1 combines with J gene TRBJ1-6; D not resolved. This CDR3 is 18 amino acids long. Germline values: CDR1 SGHRS, CDR2 YFSETQ. V was trimmed by 0 bases and J by 0 bases, leaving 13 bases between them. The CDR3 bases are TGCGCCAGCAGCTTGGATATACAAGGGAGCTCCTATAATTCACCCCTCCACTTT. Its protein product is CASSLDIQGSSYNSPLHF.

The chain links TRBV7-9 to TRBJ1-5, with unresolved D. The V end lost 3 bases, the J end lost 8 bases, and 14 bases lay between the germline ends. The germline V gene has CDR1 SEHNR and CDR2 FQNEAQ (reference sequence). The CDR3 covers 14 residues. Here the CDR3 DNA reads TGTGCCAGCAGCTTGGATGACACCGATAAGCCCCAGCATTTT. This translates into CASSLDDTDKPQHF. The variable domain in full, completed from reference TRBV7-9 and TRBJ1-5, reads DTGVSQNPRHKITKRGQNVTFRCDPISEHNRLYWYRQTLGQGPEFLTYFQNEAQLEKSRLLSDRFSAERPKGSFSTLEIQRTEQGDSAMYLCASSLDDTDKPQHFGDGTRLSIL.

Many counts were recorded for this clonotype. This chain connects TRBV20-1 to TRBJ2-2, with TRBD1 as a possible D gene (6 bases). This CDR3 region has 15 residues. From germline, CDR1 is DFQATT and CDR2 SNEGSKA (reference sequence). V dropped 5 bases and J dropped 1 base, with 14 bases sitting between them. CDR3 amino acids: CSAPNHRVNTGELFF. In DNA, the CDR3 is TGCAGTGCTCCGAACCACAGGGTGAACACCGGGGAGCTGTTTTTT.

By share, this clonotype ranks as medium-sized. The DNA for the CDR3 is TGCAGTGCTAGGGCCATTACTAGCGGGCGTACCTACAATGAGCAGTTCTTC. Its translation: CSARAITSGRTYNEQFF. V and J are TRBV20-1 and TRBJ2-1; TRBD2 matches 9 bases. The V segment lost 3 bases and the J segment 2 bases; nucleotides outside the gene matches: 11. The CDR3 extends over 17 amino acids. CDR1 and CDR2 (germline): DFQATT, SNEGSKA (reference sequence).

This clonotype showed up many times. The genes are TRBV19 and TRBJ2-3; no clear D gene. CDR1 and CDR2 (germline): LNHDA, SQIVND (reference sequence). V was clipped by 3 bases and J by 0 bases, with 13 bases between them. The CDR3 consists of 16 residues. CDR3 in amino acids: CASSIKPYPSTDTQYF. In nucleotides, the CDR3 is TGTGCCAGTAGTATTAAGCCCTATCCTAGCACAGATACGCAGTATTTT.

In its sample, this clonotype was seen many times. The V gene is TRBV29-1, the J gene TRBJ2-2; perhaps TRBD2 as D (6 bases). This CDR3 has 15 residues. CDR1 and CDR2 from the germline V gene are SQVTM and ANQGSEA. Trimming took off 3 bases at V and 4 bases at J, with 15 bases between the two ends. The chain's CDR3 is CSVDVAGMGTGELFF. In DNA, the CDR3 is TGCAGCGTTGACGTTGCGGGGATGGGCACCGGGGAGCTGTTTTTT.

The gene calls are TRBV29-1 and TRBJ2-7, with no clear D. This CDR3 has 11 residues. Trimming shortened V by 1 base and J by 7 bases, and 8 bases separated the two germline ends. Germline V gives CDR1 SQVTM, CDR2 ANQGSEA. CDR3 DNA: TGCAGCGTTGAAGGCCCCTGGGAGCAGTACTTC. Protein product: CSVEGPWEQYF.

About this clonotype itself: This clone may be a read error of a much larger clone one base away. The CDR3 does not end in the conserved phenylalanine or tryptophan, so this is likely a read error. The chain combines TRBV5-6 with TRBJ1-2, with D possibly being TRBD1 (6 bases). Germline V gene sequence: CDR1 SGHDT, CDR2 YYEEEE. The CDR3 contains 14 residues. Trimming removed 3 bases from V and 5 bases from J, with 14 bases in between. The CDR3: CASSYSGTRYGYTL. The CDR3 DNA sequence: TGTGCCAGCAGCTATTCCGGGACAAGATATGGCTACACCTTA.

This clonotype was seen ten or more times. V and J are TRBV3-1 and TRBJ2-7; D perhaps matches TRBD2 (6 bases). Looked up from germline, CDR1 is LGHDT and CDR2 is YNNKEL (reference sequence). There are 16 residues in the CDR3. V was clipped by 0 bases and J by 1 base, with 13 bases between them. The CDR3: CASSQDYGGDSYEQYF. CDR3 DNA: TGTGCCAGCAGCCAAGATTACGGGGGTGATTCCTACGAGCAGTACTTC.

This clonotype came up once. A much larger clone lies one base from this, so it may be a read error. The CDR3 carries no conserved terminal phenylalanine or tryptophan, so it likely arises from a read error. The V and J genes are TRBV5-1 and TRBJ2-2; D may be TRBD1 (6 bases). Trimming stripped 0 bases from V and 4 bases from J, with 10 bases between. The germline gives CDR1 SGHRS, CDR2 YFSETQ. This CDR3 has 15 residues. CDR3 sequence reads: CASSLDTGTTGELFL. The DNA of the CDR3 is TGCGCCAGCAGCTTGGATACAGGGACCACCGGGGAGCTGTTTCTT.

This clonotype was counted ten times or more. This rearrangement joins TRBV9 to TRBJ1-3; maybe TRBD1 (6 bases). Trimming shortened V by 0 bases and J by 4 bases, and 11 bases separated the two germline ends. The CDR3 length is 15 residues. Germline CDR1 and CDR2: SGDLS and YYNGEE. CDR3 DNA: TGTGCCAGCAGCGTAGAGAGGGGACAAGGAAACACCATATATTTT. It is translated as CASSVERGQGNTIYF. The full variable domain, completed using reference TRBV9 and TRBJ1-3, is DSGVTQTPKHLITATGQRVTLRCSPRSGDLSVYWYQQSLDQGLQFLIQYYNGEERAKGNILERFSAQQFPDLHSELNLSSLELGDSALYFCASSVERGQGNTIYFGEGSWLTVV.

This clonotype was seen ten or more times. The chain has TRBV11-3 and TRBJ2-5; D is ambiguous. CDR3 length: 12 amino acids. Germline loops: CDR1 SGHNT, CDR2 YENEEA. Trimming removed 8 bases at V and 4 bases at J, with 11 bases between. CDR3 protein: CASRGGRETQYF. The CDR3, as DNA: TGTGCCAGCCGCGGTGGGCGAGAGACCCAGTACTTC. Full variable domain (missing parts from reference TRBV11-3 and TRBJ2-5): EAGVVQSPRYKIIEKKQPVAFWCNPISGHNTLYWYLQNLGQGPELLIRYENEEAVDDSQLPKDRFSAERLKGVDSTLKIQPAELGDSAVYLCASRGGRETQYFGPGTRLLVL.

This clonotype was detected ten times or more. The V gene is TRBV20-1, the J gene TRBJ2-1; TRBD2 matches at 11 bases. There are 16 residues in the CDR3. CDR1 is DFQATT and CDR2 is SNEGSKA in the germline V gene (reference sequence). Trimming removed 3 bases from V and 6 bases from J; junction bases left unmatched: 10. The CDR3 is CSASVGLAANTNEQFF. The CDR3 DNA reads as TGCAGTGCTAGTGTGGGACTAGCGGCCAACACCAATGAGCAGTTCTTC.

This chain links TRBV5-1 with TRBJ1-1; TRBD1 matches at 7 bases. V dropped 3 bases and J dropped 0; count of bases not matched to a gene: 5. This CDR3 is 15 amino acids long. CDR1 is SGHRS, CDR2 YFSETQ, per germline. In DNA form, the CDR3 reads TGCGCCAGCAGCTCGTCGACAGGGATGAACACTGAAGCTTTCTTT. Its protein product is CASSSSTGMNTEAFF.

This clonotype was detected many times. The chain has TRBV18 and TRBJ2-3, with D maybe TRBD2 (6 bases). The V end was cut by 0 bases, the J end by 5 bases, with 12 bases between. Germline values: CDR1 KGHSH, CDR2 LQKENI. CDR3 length: 15 residues. The CDR3 sequence: CASSPPASAKDTQYF. In DNA, the CDR3 is TGTGCCAGCTCACCACCGGCTAGCGCCAAAGATACGCAGTATTTT.